The 25 T cell receptor beta chains below were found in one sample sequenced in a study of shared clonotypes between healthy human individuals. TCRdb keeps only in-frame clones here, not all; method: immunoSEQ multiplex PCR. The sample yields some 2,500,000 clones, about nine tenths seen once. Sequenced sample: naive CD4+ T cells from PBMCs. The subset here: CD45RA+ positively selected. The receptor source for this set is a man in his late teens or twenties in good health. Some clones in this sample may be carry-over from other donors' samples.

This clone was picked up a small number of times. The J gene is TRBJ1-2, the V gene TRBV29-1; D is possibly TRBD1 (6 bases). The CDR3 extends over 13 amino acids. CDR1 SQVTM and CDR2 ANQGSEA come from the germline V gene. V was trimmed by 4 bases and J by 4 bases, leaving 13 bases between them. The CDR3 region has the DNA TGCAGCGTTGTGTGGGCCAGGGGCTATGGCTACACCTTC. Protein: CSVVWARGYGYTF.

The chain is built from TRBV5-1 and TRBJ2-2, with D possibly matching TRBD2 (6 bases). The CDR3 is 15 amino acids. Per the germline V gene, CDR1 is SGHRS and CDR2 is YFSETQ. Trimming pared 0 bases from V and 7 bases from J, leaving 13 bases between. CDR3 nucleotide sequence: TGCGCCAGCAGCTTGGAGGCGGGATTCGACGGGGAGCTGTTTTTT. Protein sequence: CASSLEAGFDGELFF.

Concerning this clone: This sample also contains other DNA sequences that code for the same CDR3. The chain recombines TRBV5-1 with TRBJ2-5; 12 nucleotides match TRBD1. The CDR3 spans 14 residues. The germline gives CDR1 SGHRS, CDR2 YFSETQ. Trimming took 4 bases from V and 6 from J; bases not matched to a gene: 4. The CDR3 loop reads CASSGGQGAKTQYF. The CDR3 DNA reads TGCGCCAGCAGCGGGGGACAGGGGGCAAAGACCCAGTACTTC.

The chain combines TRBV4-3 with TRBJ2-3; a possible D gene is TRBD1 (5 bases). V lost 0 bases to trimming and J lost 4 bases, with 14 bases between them. CDR1 LGHNA and CDR2 YSLEER come from the germline V gene. CDR3 length: 16 residues. The CDR3 loop is CASSQEALPQADTQYF. The CDR3 DNA sequence: TGCGCCAGCAGCCAAGAGGCCTTACCACAGGCAGATACGCAGTATTTT.

The V gene is TRBV7-9, the J gene TRBJ1-2; TRBD1 might be the D (5 bases). The CDR3 totals 16 residues. Per germline, CDR1 SEHNR and CDR2 FQNEAQ (reference sequence). Trimming removed 6 bases from V and 5 bases from J, with 22 bases in between. In nucleotides, the CDR3 is TGTGCCAGCAGATCCCCGGAGGAGACAGATGGGTATGGCTACACCTTC. It encodes CASRSPEETDGYGYTF.

The chain couples TRBV29-1 to TRBJ2-2, with D possibly TRBD1 on 5 matching bases. The germline V gene has CDR1 SQVTM and CDR2 ANQGSEA. The CDR3 loop spans 16 amino acids. V dropped 0 bases and J dropped 2 bases, with 13 bases sitting between them. The CDR3 sequence is CSVEDLRQGNTGELFF. CDR3 DNA sequence: TGCAGCGTTGAAGATCTTCGGCAGGGAAACACCGGGGAGCTGTTTTTT.

V and J are TRBV28 and TRBJ1-1; 9 bases fit TRBD1. CDR1 is MDHEN and CDR2 is SYDVKM in the germline V gene. The J segment lost 5 bases and the V segment lost 7 bases, leaving 20 bases of the junction unmatched. The CDR3 consists of 18 residues. CDR3 sequence: CASIQAPGQGPLGTEAFF. CDR3 DNA sequence: TGTGCCAGCATCCAGGCCCCCGGACAGGGGCCCCTGGGAACTGAAGCTTTCTTT.

The genes are TRBV28 and TRBJ2-6; no definite D call. Germline CDR1 is MDHEN and CDR2 is SYDVKM. The V and J ends lost 7 bases and 7 bases respectively, with 11 bases between them. The CDR3 is 13 residues long. Here the CDR3 reads CASTLDVANVLTF. Written as DNA, the CDR3 is TGTGCCAGCACACTCGACGTTGCCAACGTCCTGACTTTC.

The J gene is TRBJ1-5, the V gene TRBV28; 7 bases match TRBD1. V shed 2 bases, J shed 2 bases, and the junction held 6 bases outside the gene matches. The CDR3 runs 16 residues. Germline CDR1 and CDR2: MDHEN and SYDVKM. The CDR3 reads CASSLHTGVGNQPQHF. For the CDR3, the DNA is TGTGCCAGCAGTTTACACACAGGGGTAGGCAATCAGCCCCAGCATTTT.

V usage is TRBV7-3 and J usage is TRBJ2-1; 8 nucleotides line up with TRBD1. The CDR3 contains 15 residues. Germline CDR1 and CDR2: SGHTA and FQGTGA. Trimming cost V 2 bases and J 4 bases; bases outside gene matches: 4. CDR3 residues: CASSLDRGAYNEQFF. CDR3 DNA sequence: TGTGCCAGCAGCTTAGACAGGGGTGCATACAATGAGCAGTTCTTC. The whole variable domain, remainder taken from reference TRBV7-3 and TRBJ2-1, is GAGVSQTPSNKVTEKGKYVELRCDPISGHTALYWYRQSLGQGPEFLIYFQGTGAADDSGLPNDRFFAVRPEGSVSTLKIQRTERGDSAVYLCASSLDRGAYNEQFFGPGTRLTVL.

The chain employs TRBV27 and TRBJ2-6; no reliable D call. The CDR3 is made up of 13 amino acids. Germline V gives CDR1 MNHEY, CDR2 SMNVEV (reference sequence). V lost 8 bases and J 0 bases, leaving 5 bases between the germline ends. The DNA of the CDR3 is TGTGCCAGCGGGCGCTCTGGGGCCAACGTCCTGACTTTC. Residues: CASGRSGANVLTF.

V usage is TRBV10-3 and J usage is TRBJ1-1; TRBD1 is a possible D gene (5 bases). V was pared by 0 bases and J by 1 base, with 12 bases between. CDR1 and CDR2 (germline): ENHRY, SYGVKD. CDR3 length: 16 amino acids. The CDR3 reads CAISESRGTKNTEAFF. In DNA, the CDR3 is TGTGCCATCAGTGAGTCACGGGGGACGAAGAACACTGAAGCTTTCTTT.

The chain links TRBV5-1 to TRBJ2-2, with a weak D call TRBD2 (5 bases). The CDR3 is 15 residues long. Deletions cut 2 bases from V and 5 bases from J, with 13 bases between. In germline, CDR1 is SGHRS, CDR2 YFSETQ. CDR3 nucleotide sequence: TGCGCCAGCAGCTTAAGGCCGTGGGAGACCGGGGAGCTGTTTTTT. Amino acid sequence: CASSLRPWETGELFF.

The chain joins TRBV6-4 to TRBJ2-3; a weak D match, TRBD1 (5 bases). Germline-derived CDR1 and CDR2 are MRHNA and SNTAGT. CDR3 length equals 14 residues. V was clipped by 3 bases and J by 2 bases, with 9 bases between them. The CDR3 coding sequence is TGTGCCAGCAGTGAGCACAGGACCACAGATACGCAGTATTTT. Its translation: CASSEHRTTDTQYF.

The genes are TRBV5-4 and TRBJ2-7, with TRBD1 identical over 8 bases. The length of the CDR3 is 14 residues. V lost 4 bases, J lost 4 bases, and 7 bases stayed unmatched. Germline CDR1 is SGHNT and CDR2 is YYREEE (reference sequence). CDR3 loop: CASSRGQGVYEQYF. The CDR3 nucleotides are TGTGCCAGCAGCCGCGGACAGGGAGTGTACGAGCAGTACTTC.

The genes are TRBV5-4 and TRBJ1-2; D may be TRBD1 (6 bases). CDR3 length: 14 residues. Trimming shortened V by 1 base and J by 8 bases, and 15 bases separated the two germline ends. Germline CDR1 SGHNT, CDR2 YYREEE (reference sequence). The CDR3 region has the DNA TGTGCCAGCAGCTTGTTTGCAGGGGCCCAGGGCTACACCTTC. The encoded protein is CASSLFAGAQGYTF.

The V call is TRBV7-3, the J call TRBJ2-7; D possibly uses TRBD1 or TRBD2 (6 bases each). The ends were cut back, 3 bases at V and 2 bases at J, with 14 bases in the middle. CDR3 size: 15 residues. CDR1 SGHTA and CDR2 FQGTGA come from the germline V gene. The CDR3 DNA reads as TGTGCCAGCAGCTTGGGGGCGGGGATACCCTACGAGCAGTACTTC. This translates into CASSLGAGIPYEQYF. Drawing the rest from reference TRBV7-3 and TRBJ2-7, the complete variable domain is GAGVSQTPSNKVTEKGKYVELRCDPISGHTALYWYRQSLGQGPEFLIYFQGTGAADDSGLPNDRFFAVRPEGSVSTLKIQRTERGDSAVYLCASSLGAGIPYEQYFGPGTRLTVT.

The rearrangement links TRBV14 to TRBJ2-1; D might be TRBD1 or TRBD2, each matching 5 bases. This CDR3 comprises 21 residues. Looked up from germline, CDR1 is SGHDN and CDR2 is FVKESK. Trimming took 2 bases from V and 1 from J, leaving 27 bases between them. The CDR3 here is CASSQSPLGAGTLLSYNEQFF. In nucleotides, the CDR3 is TGTGCCAGCAGCCAATCCCCCCTTGGGGCGGGTACTCTACTTTCCTACAATGAGCAGTTCTTC.

Concerning this clone: Distinct nucleotide sequences in the sample also encode this CDR3. This chain uses TRBV27 with TRBJ2-1, with D unclear. Trimming took 0 bases from V and 7 from J, leaving 1 base between them. Germline V CDR1 and CDR2: MNHEY, SMNVEV (reference sequence). This CDR3 is built from 11 residues. The CDR3 reads CASSLSNEQFF. The CDR3 bases are TGTGCCAGCAGTTTATCGAATGAGCAGTTCTTC.

V and J are TRBV29-1 and TRBJ2-5; D gene unclear. The CDR3 loop spans 13 amino acids. The V end was cut by 5 bases, the J end by 3 bases, with 13 bases between. Germline CDR1 and CDR2: SQVTM and ANQGSEA. The CDR3 spells CSVRSLLEETQYF. Written as DNA, the CDR3 is TGCAGCGTTCGGTCCCTCCTAGAAGAGACCCAGTACTTC.

This chain joins TRBV6-6 and TRBJ2-1; a weak D match, TRBD2 (5 bases). The germline V gene has CDR1 MNHNY and CDR2 SVGAGI (reference sequence). This CDR3 contains 15 residues. V was clipped by 5 bases and J by 6 bases, with 17 bases between them. CDR3 DNA sequence: TGTGCCAGCAGTGGGCGGGCCGATGCCCTCAATGAGCAGTTCTTC. It codes for CASSGRADALNEQFF.

CDR3 region: CASNPGQGASSAFF. The CDR3 nucleotides read TGTGCCAGCAACCCGGGACAGGGGGCCAGCAGTGCTTTCTTT. This chain uses TRBV2 with TRBJ1-1, with 12 positions matching TRBD1. The V gene's germline CDR1 is SNHLY and CDR2 FYNNEI. V lost 7 bases, J lost 11 bases, and 11 bases stayed unmatched. The CDR3 sequence is 14 residues long.

The rearrangement links TRBV7-9 to TRBJ2-6; 8 bases line up with TRBD1. Germline V gives CDR1 SEHNR, CDR2 FQNEAQ (reference sequence). The CDR3 sequence is 16 residues long. The trim removed 4 bases at V and 4 bases at J, leaving 6 bases unmatched. The CDR3 DNA reads as TGTGCCAGCAGCTCCTCCGGACAGGGAGGGGCCAACGTCCTGACTTTC. Its translation: CASSSSGQGGANVLTF.

The sample holds one count of this clone. The chain joins TRBV15 to TRBJ2-5; D unresolved. Per the germline V gene, CDR1 is LNHNV and CDR2 is YYDKDF (reference sequence). The CDR3 extends over 13 amino acids. Trimming took 3 bases from V and 5 from J, leaving 10 bases between them. The DNA of the CDR3 is TGTGCCACCAGCAGGTATGGGCGGGAGACCCAGTACTTC. Its protein is CATSRYGRETQYF.

The J gene is TRBJ2-7, the V gene TRBV6-6; TRBD2 might be the D (6 bases). Germline values: CDR1 MNHNY, CDR2 SVGAGI (reference sequence). The germline V and J ends were trimmed by 10 bases and 0 bases, with 16 bases remaining between them. The CDR3 runs 14 residues. The CDR3 nucleotides read TGTGCCACCAAGGAGGGCCGTAGCTCCTACGAGCAGTACTTC. It codes for CATKEGRSSYEQYF.